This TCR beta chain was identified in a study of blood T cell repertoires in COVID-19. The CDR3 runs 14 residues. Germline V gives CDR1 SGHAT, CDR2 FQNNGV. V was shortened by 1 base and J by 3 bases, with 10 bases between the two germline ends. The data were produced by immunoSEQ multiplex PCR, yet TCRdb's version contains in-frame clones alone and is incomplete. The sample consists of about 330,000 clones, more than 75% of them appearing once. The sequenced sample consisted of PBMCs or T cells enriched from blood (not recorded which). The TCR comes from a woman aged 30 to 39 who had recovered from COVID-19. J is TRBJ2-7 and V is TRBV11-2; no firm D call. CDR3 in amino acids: CASSLVATNYEQYF. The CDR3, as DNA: TGTGCCAGCAGCTTAGTGGCTACTAACTACGAGCAGTACTTC.